These 9 T cell receptor beta chains originate from one sample sequenced in a study of T cells in Graves' hyperthyroidism and ophthalmopathy. The source material, RNA transcripts, was used to amplify TCR beta CDR3 regions. HTBI primers were used for first-round RT-PCR of the TCR CDR3. From the multiplex PCR reads, TCRdb called clonotypes with MiXCR, one entry per CDR3 protein. This sample yields a few hundred thousand distinct CDR3 sequences, of which 15% to 20% are seen a single time; about 50% belongs to the top ten. The sequenced material came from blood. These receptors originate from a woman in her sixties or seventies with Graves' ophthalmopathy.

The chain combines TRBV18 with TRBJ2-1; 10 bases match TRBD2. V gave up 0 bases and J gave up 4 bases; unmatched junction bases: 9. The CDR3 is 18 amino acids. Germline V gives CDR1 KGHSH, CDR2 LQKENI. The CDR3 sequence is CASSPPISLAGPYNEQFF. CDR3 nucleotide sequence: TGTGCCAGCTCACCACCGATATCACTAGCGGGACCTTACAATGAGCAGTTCTTC. The full variable domain, rest sourced from reference TRBV18 and TRBJ2-1, is NAGVMQNPRHLVRRRGQEARLRCSPMKGHSHVYWYRQLPEEGLKFMVYLQKENIIDESGMPKERFSAEFPKEGPSILRIQQVVRGDSAAYFCASSPPISLAGPYNEQFFGPGTRLTVL.

This clonotype was seen a handful of times. The rearrangement links TRBV6-2 or TRBV6-3 to TRBJ2-7; weak D call: TRBD1 (6 bases). The germline V gene encodes CDR1 MNHEY and CDR2 SVGEGT. The V end was cut by 0 bases, the J end by 2 bases, with 8 bases between. The CDR3 covers 14 residues. The CDR3 is CASSYSPGAYEQYF. The CDR3 DNA sequence: TGTGCCAGCAGTTACTCTCCAGGGGCCTACGAGCAGTACTTC.

This clonotype appeared a few times. The gene calls are TRBV6-2 or TRBV6-3 and TRBJ2-7; no firm D call. CDR1 and CDR2 from the germline V gene are MNHEY and SVGEGT. This CDR3 is built from 12 residues. The ends were cut back, 2 bases at V and 7 bases at J, with 9 bases in the middle. CDR3 DNA: TGTGCCAGCAGTTACCCCGTAAGGGAGCAGTACTTC. Protein: CASSYPVREQYF.

This clonotype was detected many times. The rearrangement uses TRBV7-8 and TRBJ2-1, with D possibly matching TRBD1 (6 bases). The CDR3 contains 13 residues. Per the germline V gene, CDR1 is SGHVS and CDR2 is FQNEAQ. Trimming pared 2 bases from V and 7 bases from J, leaving 9 bases between. The CDR3 loop reads CASSLTGRNEQFF. Written as DNA, the CDR3 is TGTGCCAGCAGCTTAACAGGGCGAAATGAGCAGTTCTTC. Supplemented by reference TRBV7-8 and TRBJ2-1, the full variable domain reads GAGVSQSPRYKVAKRGQDVALRCDPISGHVSLFWYQQALGQGPEFLTYFQNEAQLDKSGLPSDRFFAERPEGSVSTLKIQRTQQEDSAVYLCASSLTGRNEQFFGPGTRLTVL.

This clonotype has a count of ten or more. The V call is TRBV7-2, the J call TRBJ2-3; 9 nucleotides agree with TRBD1. The CDR3 has 13 residues. The germline V gene has CDR1 SGHTA and CDR2 FQGNSA. J gave up 5 bases and V 5 bases, and 2 bases lay outside the gene matches. CDR3 in amino acids: CASSTGGLDTQYF. CDR3 in DNA: TGTGCCAGCAGCACAGGGGGCTTAGATACGCAGTATTTT.

This clonotype was counted at least ten times. This rearrangement joins TRBV7-9 to TRBJ1-6, with a possible D match to TRBD1 (6 bases). Trimming cost V 7 bases and J 5 bases, with 18 bases left between them. The CDR3 has 16 residues. Germline V gene data show CDR1 as SEHNR and CDR2 as FQNEAQ (reference sequence). The CDR3 DNA follows: TGTGCCAGCACCAACCTTCTGGACAGAGATAATTCACCCCTCCACTTT. Amino acids: CASTNLLDRDNSPLHF.

This clonotype was observed many times. The V call is TRBV28, the J call TRBJ2-1; 9 bases map to TRBD2. Trimming took 8 bases from V and 3 from J; bases not matched to a gene: 14. The germline V gene has CDR1 MDHEN and CDR2 SYDVKM. The CDR3 is 17 residues long. The CDR3 DNA reads as TGTGCCAGCCTTATAGCGGGAGTGGCTCCCCTCTACAATGAGCAGTTCTTC. This codes for CASLIAGVAPLYNEQFF.

This clonotype was counted at least ten times. The rearrangement uses TRBV20-1 and TRBJ2-3; 8 bases fit TRBD2. In germline, CDR1 is DFQATT, CDR2 SNEGSKA (reference sequence). The V and J ends lost 2 bases and 4 bases, in that order; junction bases with no gene match: 8. The CDR3 covers 15 residues. CDR3 in DNA: TGCAGTGCTAGAAACTCGGAGCGGGAGTCAGATACGCAGTATTTT. It yields the protein CSARNSERESDTQYF.

This clonotype was detected ten times or more. This chain connects TRBV12-3 or TRBV12-4 to TRBJ2-1, with TRBD2 matching 16 bases. This CDR3 region has 18 residues. Losses at the gene ends were 9 bases for V and 7 bases for J; bases not matched to a gene: 15. The DNA for the CDR3 is TGTGCCAGTGAAAGAGACTTCGGGACTAGCGGGAGGGTTAATGAGCAGTTCTTC. Encoded protein: CASERDFGTSGRVNEQFF.